This T cell receptor beta chain came from a study of cytomegalovirus exposure and HLA in healthy donors. CDR1 is SGHTA, CDR2 FQGNSA, per germline. CDR3 size: 13 residues. Between the trimmed V and J ends, which lost 1 base and 3 bases, there was a span of 6 bases. Both 60 Vbeta primers and 13 Jbeta primers went into the PCR. Generated by immunoSEQ multiplex PCR, the TCRdb table keeps only in-frame clones and is missing some. The table has roughly 140,000 clones, 78% seen once; the top ten hold 2% to 3%. The V gene is TRBV7-2, the J gene TRBJ1-1; D gene ambiguous. The specimen was PBMCs. The TCR was taken from a woman aged 18-30 years in good health and CMV-seropositive. The CDR3 coding sequence is TGTGCCAGCAGCTTAGATTCGGACACTGAAGCTTTCTTT. It translates to CASSLDSDTEAFF.